This T cell receptor (beta chain) was documented in a study of Ad26.COV2.S vaccination and SARS-CoV-2 variants (dated by TCRdb to about 2021). With regard to the full study: Donors in the vaccine arm were drawn from COV1001, a phase I-IIa trial of Ad26.COV2.S in healthy adults that was multicentre, randomized, double-blind and placebo-controlled. The specificity and breadth of SARS-CoV-2-reactive T cell receptors after Ad26.COV2.S vaccination were assessed by TCRbeta repertoire sequencing. Trial participants were randomized into five groups of five, in which low-dose or high-dose Ad26.COV2.S was given once or twice, or placebo was given on both occasions. A total of approximately 30 samples were included in the TCR-sequenced set, comprising roughly 20 Ad26.COV2.S vaccine recipients, 5 placebo recipients and 8 SARS-CoV-2 convalescent individuals. Dosing of Ad26.COV2.S was intramuscular, at either 5x10^10 or 1x10^11 viral particles, delivered as one shot or as two shots spaced 56 days apart. Investigators did not know the trial group allocation while performing experiments and assessing outcomes.

Results the study describes overall, beyond this receptor: The study was not powered for comparison of responses between vaccine doses or regimens. Substantial breadth of spike-specific CD8+ and CD4+ T cell responses was reported after vaccination. Vaccine and placebo recipients had comparable non-spike TCR breadth, which fits with the vaccine containing only spike. It was noted by the authors that total T cell responses may have been underestimated by the TCR breadth and depth analyses. Ad26.COV2.S recipients had higher spike-specific TCR breadth than placebo recipients (P = 0.0014).

Points on this clone: The antigen it recognizes is unknown. Base quality data are lacking; no much larger clone is found one base away.

Reading the label with the study, this specimen's treatment or condition is: 15 to 20 received Ad26.COV2.S at low or high dose, single or two shots; roughly five received placebo; per-sample allocation not given. Repertoires of vaccine and placebo recipients were sequenced from samples collected on day 63 after the first injection. Between 29 July and 7 August 2020, Cohort 1b enrolled 20 to 30 adults aged 18-55 years at one site in Boston, USA. Ad26.COV2.S consisted of a replication-incompetent adenovirus type 26 vector by which a prefusion-stabilized SARS-CoV-2 spike protein from the original Wuhan strain was expressed. Relative to germline, V is missing 0 bases and J is missing 5 bases, with 4 bases of the junction outside any gene match. The CDR3 has 16 amino acids, counting the end cysteine and phenylalanine. Only the CDR3 part of the read is kept: 48 bases, read in frame from the first base. According to the germline V gene, CDR1 reads MNHEY and CDR2 reads SVGAGI.

The immunoSEQ Assay was used to sequence TCRbeta CDR3 regions. After extraction, genomic DNA underwent amplification by bias-controlled multiplex PCR, followed by high-throughput sequencing. From the authors' description of their analysis: To quantify the absolute abundance of every unique TCRbeta CDR3 region, sequences were collapsed and filtered. T cell fraction was estimated by normalization of TCRbeta template counts to usable DNA, with usable DNA being measured through amplification of reference genes present in all nucleated cells. Repertoire TCRs were annotated as SARS-CoV-2-specific when V gene, CDR3 amino acid sequence and J gene were exactly matched to a known reactive TCR set. The reference SARS-CoV-2 TCR set was obtained from MIRA and was filtered for enrichment in COVID-19-positive ImmuneCODE repertoires, whereby public or cross-reactive TCRs were removed. Based on the MIRA antigens, annotated TCRs were further analysed at the level of specific ORF or position within ORF. Breadth was defined as the number of annotated unique rearrangements divided by the total number of unique productive rearrangements, and depth was defined as the summed frequency of the annotated unique rearrangements. Group comparisons of TCR breadth used two-sided Wilcoxon rank-sum tests. TCRdb limited this immuneACCESS table to in-frame rearrangements with V and J called. A share of clones is missing; checked studies link under half to unresolved V genes, and the rest is unexplained. The DNA was the basis for D and trimming; V, J and clone size are from that table. The sample has 410,000 or so clones on record, approximately 92% of them singletons. The biggest ten clones account for approximately 1.7% of the sample.

Sample: peripheral blood, taken in a trial of Ad26.COV2.S vaccine versus placebo. The sequence joins TRBV6-5 to TRBJ1-6; 7 bases in the junction line up with TRBD1. This sequence was found in a person aged 18-60 years who received the Ad26.COV2.S COVID-19 vaccine or a placebo. Here the CDR3 is given as CASSYSKGTDNSPLHF. The nucleotides read TGTGCCAGCAGTTACTCGAAAGGGACAGATAATTCACCCCTCCACTTT.